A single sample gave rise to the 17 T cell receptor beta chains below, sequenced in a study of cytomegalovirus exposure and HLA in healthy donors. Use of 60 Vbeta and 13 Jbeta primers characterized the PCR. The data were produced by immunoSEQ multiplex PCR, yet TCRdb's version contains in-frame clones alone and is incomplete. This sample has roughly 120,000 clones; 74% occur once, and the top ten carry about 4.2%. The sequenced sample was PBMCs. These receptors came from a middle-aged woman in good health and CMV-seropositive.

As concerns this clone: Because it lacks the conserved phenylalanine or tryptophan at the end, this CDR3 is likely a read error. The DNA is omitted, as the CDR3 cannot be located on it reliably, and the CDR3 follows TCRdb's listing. CDR3 amino acids: CSDRTGAPV. The chain links TRBV29-1 to TRBJ1-1; TRBD1 reflects the table's D call only, with no check against the DNA. The CDR3 extends over 9 residues, inclusive of both ends. Looked up from germline, CDR1 is SQVTM and CDR2 is ANQGSEA.

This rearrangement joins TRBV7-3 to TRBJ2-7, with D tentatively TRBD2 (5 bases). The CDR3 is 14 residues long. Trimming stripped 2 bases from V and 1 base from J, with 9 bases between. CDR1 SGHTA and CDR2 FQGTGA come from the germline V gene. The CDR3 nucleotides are TGTGCCAGCAGCTTAGCGGGTTCTTCCTACGAGCAGTACTTC. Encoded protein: CASSLAGSSYEQYF.

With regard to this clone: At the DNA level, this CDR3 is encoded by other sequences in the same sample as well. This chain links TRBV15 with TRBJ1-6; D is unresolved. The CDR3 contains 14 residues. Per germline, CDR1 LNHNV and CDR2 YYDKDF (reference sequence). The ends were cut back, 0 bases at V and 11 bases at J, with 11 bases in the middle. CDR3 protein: CATSRERRVAPLHF. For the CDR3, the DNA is TGTGCCACCAGCAGAGAGCGGAGGGTTGCACCCCTCCACTTT.

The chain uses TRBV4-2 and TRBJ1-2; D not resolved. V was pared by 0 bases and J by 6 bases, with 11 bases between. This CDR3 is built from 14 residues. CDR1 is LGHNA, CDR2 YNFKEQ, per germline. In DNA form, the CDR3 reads TGTGCCAGCAGCCAAGAGCCTAGGACTCATGGCTACACCTTC. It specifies CASSQEPRTHGYTF.

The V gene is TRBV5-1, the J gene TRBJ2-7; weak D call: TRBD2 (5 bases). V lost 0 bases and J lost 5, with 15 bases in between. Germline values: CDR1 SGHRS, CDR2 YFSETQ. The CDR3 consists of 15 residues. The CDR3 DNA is TGCGCCAGCAGCTTGGTGGGGAGCCAAAAGGACGAGCAGTACTTC. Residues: CASSLVGSQKDEQYF. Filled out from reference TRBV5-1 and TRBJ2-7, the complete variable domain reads KAGVTQTPRYLIKTRGQQVTLSCSPISGHRSVSWYQQTPGQGLQFLFEYFSETQRNKGNFPGRFSGRQFSNSRSEMNVSTLELGDSALYLCASSLVGSQKDEQYFGPGTRLTVT.

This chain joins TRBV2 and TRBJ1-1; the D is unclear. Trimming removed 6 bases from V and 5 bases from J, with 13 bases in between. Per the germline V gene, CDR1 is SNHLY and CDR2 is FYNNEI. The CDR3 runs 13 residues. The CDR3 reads CASSAGWSTEAFF. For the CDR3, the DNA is TGTGCCAGCAGCGCGGGATGGTCAACTGAAGCTTTCTTT.

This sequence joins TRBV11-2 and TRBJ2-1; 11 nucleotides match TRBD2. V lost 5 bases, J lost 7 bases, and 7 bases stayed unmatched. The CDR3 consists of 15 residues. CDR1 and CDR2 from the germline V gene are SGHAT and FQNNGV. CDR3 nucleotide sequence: TGTGCCAGCAGCGCTAGCGGGGGGATACTAAATGAGCAGTTCTTC. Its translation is CASSASGGILNEQFF.

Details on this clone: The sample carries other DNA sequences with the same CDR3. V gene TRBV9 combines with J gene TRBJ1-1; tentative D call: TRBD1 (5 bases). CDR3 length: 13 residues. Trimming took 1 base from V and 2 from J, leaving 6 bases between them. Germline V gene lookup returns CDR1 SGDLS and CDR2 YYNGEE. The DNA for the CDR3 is TGTGCCAGCAGCGTACAGGGCAACACTGAAGCTTTCTTT. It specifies CASSVQGNTEAFF.

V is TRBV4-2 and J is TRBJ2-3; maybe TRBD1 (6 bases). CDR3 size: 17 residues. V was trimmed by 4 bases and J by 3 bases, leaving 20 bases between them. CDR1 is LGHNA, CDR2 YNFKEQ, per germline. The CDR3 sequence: CASSRRSGGRGTDTQYF. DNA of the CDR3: TGTGCCAGCAGCCGACGCAGTGGGGGCCGAGGTACAGATACGCAGTATTTT.

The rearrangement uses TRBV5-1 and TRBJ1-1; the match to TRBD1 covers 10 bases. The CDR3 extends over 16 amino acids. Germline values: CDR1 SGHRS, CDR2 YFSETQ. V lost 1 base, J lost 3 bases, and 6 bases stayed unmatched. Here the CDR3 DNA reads TGCGCCAGCAGCTTGACGACAGGGGGCAGGGACACTGAAGCTTTCTTT. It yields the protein CASSLTTGGRDTEAFF.

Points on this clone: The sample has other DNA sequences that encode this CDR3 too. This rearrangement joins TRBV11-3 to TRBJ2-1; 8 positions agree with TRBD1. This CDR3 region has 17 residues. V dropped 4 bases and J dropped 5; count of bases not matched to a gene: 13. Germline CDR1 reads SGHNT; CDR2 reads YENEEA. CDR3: CASSSSTGTGANNEQFF. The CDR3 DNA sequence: TGTGCCAGCAGCTCCTCGACCGGGACAGGCGCCAACAATGAGCAGTTCTTC.

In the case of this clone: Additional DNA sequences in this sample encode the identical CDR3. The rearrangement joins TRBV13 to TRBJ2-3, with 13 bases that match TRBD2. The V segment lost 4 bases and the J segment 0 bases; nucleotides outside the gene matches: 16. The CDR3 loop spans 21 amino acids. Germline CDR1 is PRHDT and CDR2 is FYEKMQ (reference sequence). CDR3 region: CASSSRLAGGLKLVSTDTQYF. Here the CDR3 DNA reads TGTGCCAGCAGCTCCCGACTAGCGGGGGGACTAAAATTGGTAAGCACAGATACGCAGTATTTT.

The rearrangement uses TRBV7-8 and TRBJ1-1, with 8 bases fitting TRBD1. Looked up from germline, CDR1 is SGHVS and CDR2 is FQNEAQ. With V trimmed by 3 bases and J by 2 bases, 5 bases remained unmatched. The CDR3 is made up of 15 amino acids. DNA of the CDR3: TGTGCCAGCAGCTTCTGGGGACAGGTCAACACTGAAGCTTTCTTT. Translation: CASSFWGQVNTEAFF.

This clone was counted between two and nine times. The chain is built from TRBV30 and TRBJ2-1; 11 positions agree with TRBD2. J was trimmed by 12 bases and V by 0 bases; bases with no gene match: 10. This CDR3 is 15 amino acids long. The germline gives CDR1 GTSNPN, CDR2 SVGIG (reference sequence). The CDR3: CAWSVARLAGGPQFF. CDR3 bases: TGTGCCTGGAGTGTAGCCCGCCTAGCGGGAGGCCCGCAGTTCTTC.

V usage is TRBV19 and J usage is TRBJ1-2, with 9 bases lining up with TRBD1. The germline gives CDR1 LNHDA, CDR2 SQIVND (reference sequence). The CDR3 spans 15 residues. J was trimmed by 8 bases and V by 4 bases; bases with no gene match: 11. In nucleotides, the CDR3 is TGTGCCAGTAGTACCATCGCCGGGACAGGGAAAGGCTACACCTTC. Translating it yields CASSTIAGTGKGYTF.

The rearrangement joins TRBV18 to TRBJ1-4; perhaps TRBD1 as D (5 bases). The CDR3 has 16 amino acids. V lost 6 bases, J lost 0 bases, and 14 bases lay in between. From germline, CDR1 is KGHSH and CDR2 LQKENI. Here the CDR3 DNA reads TGTGCCAGCTCGTATCTCGGGGGAGCAACTAATGAAAAACTGTTTTTT. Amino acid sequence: CASSYLGGATNEKLFF.

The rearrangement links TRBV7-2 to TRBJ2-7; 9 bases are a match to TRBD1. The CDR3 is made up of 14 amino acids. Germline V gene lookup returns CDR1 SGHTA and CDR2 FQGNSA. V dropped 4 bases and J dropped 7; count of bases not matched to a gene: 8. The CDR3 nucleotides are TGTGCCAGCAGCTCCTTACAGGGGGCGGGAGAGCAGTACTTC. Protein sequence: CASSSLQGAGEQYF.